These T cell receptor beta chains were read from a single sample in a study of post-analysis software for immune sequencing data. TCRdb re-analysed the PCR reads in MiXCR, keeping a single row per CDR3 protein. The table shows roughly 570,000 distinct CDR3 sequences, with roughly 34% occurring only once. Sequencing was carried out using blood. The receptors come from a girl under 18 with multiple sclerosis. Each CDR3 is given without its conserved first and last residue. The order of the fields is J gene, V gene, CDR3 protein.

j_call: TRBJ2-1
v_call: TRBV6-6
cdr3_aa: ASTLTGGIYNEQF

j_call: TRBJ2-3
v_call: TRBV9
cdr3_aa: ASTPGGGSTDTQY

j_call: TRBJ2-1
v_call: TRBV5-5
cdr3_aa: ASSTSGPYNEQF

j_call: TRBJ2-7
v_call: TRBV20-1
cdr3_aa: SASPQGSSYEQY

j_call: TRBJ2-5
v_call: TRBV4-1
cdr3_aa: ASSRDLGGETQY

j_call: TRBJ1-5
v_call: TRBV15
cdr3_aa: ATSRGGLAGSNQPQH

j_call: TRBJ1-1
v_call: TRBV5-3
cdr3_aa: ASPGNTEAF

j_call: TRBJ2-5
v_call: TRBV6-1
cdr3_aa: ASSELGGETQY

j_call: TRBJ2-1
v_call: TRBV6-1
cdr3_aa: ASSAWTGGSDEQF

j_call: TRBJ1-2
v_call: TRBV7-9
cdr3_aa: VSSPLPGQGTVYGYT

j_call: TRBJ1-5
v_call: TRBV12-3/TRBV12-4
cdr3_aa: ASSPQNSNQPQH

j_call: TRBJ2-3
v_call: TRBV7-9
cdr3_aa: ASSSVRLAATDTQY

j_call: TRBJ2-3
v_call: TRBV7-9
cdr3_aa: ASSLGDPGQY

j_call: TRBJ2-7
v_call: TRBV5-5
cdr3_aa: ASSGGPGQGTHEQY

j_call: TRBJ2-5
v_call: TRBV5-1
cdr3_aa: ASSLAVLERGETQY

j_call: TRBJ1-5
v_call: TRBV4-1
cdr3_aa: ASSEGQGVNQPQH

j_call: NA
v_call: TRBV11-2
cdr3_aa: ASSLGVSGGASEQY

j_call: TRBJ1-1
v_call: TRBV10-3
cdr3_aa: AISGQGNTEAF

j_call: TRBJ2-1
v_call: TRBV6-1
cdr3_aa: ASRQNREQF

j_call: TRBJ1-2
v_call: TRBV24-1
cdr3_aa: ATSDSPGVTNYGYT

j_call: TRBJ2-7
v_call: TRBV7-2
cdr3_aa: ASSLKIGGQGKQY

j_call: TRBJ2-5
v_call: TRBV9
cdr3_aa: ASSGDRVQETQY

j_call: TRBJ2-3
v_call: TRBV7-2
cdr3_aa: ASSLPATDTQY

j_call: TRBJ2-5
v_call: TRBV7-8
cdr3_aa: ASSSRGLVGETQY

j_call: TRBJ2-7
v_call: TRBV20-1
cdr3_aa: SASLQGNDYEQY

j_call: TRBJ2-5
v_call: TRBV5-1
cdr3_aa: ASGTGQETQY

j_call: TRBJ2-7
v_call: TRBV7-3
cdr3_aa: ASSLSGIRDEQY

j_call: TRBJ2-5
v_call: TRBV5-1
cdr3_aa: ASSPGGGIQETQY

j_call: TRBJ1-2
v_call: TRBV6-1
cdr3_aa: ASSTTQGGYT

j_call: TRBJ2-5
v_call: TRBV7-9
cdr3_aa: ASSFPLAGKQETQY

j_call: TRBJ1-1
v_call: TRBV3-1
cdr3_aa: ASSQATDRVGTEAF

j_call: NA
v_call: TRBV12-3/TRBV12-4
cdr3_aa: ASRTGTGVLEQY

j_call: TRBJ1-2
v_call: TRBV9
cdr3_aa: ASSGFKQGSYGYT

j_call: TRBJ2-7
v_call: TRBV5-1
cdr3_aa: ASSLVGGRPYEQY

j_call: TRBJ2-2
v_call: TRBV2
cdr3_aa: ASRDRSTGELF

j_call: TRBJ2-2
v_call: TRBV25-1
cdr3_aa: ASSALAGVSGELF

j_call: TRBJ1-1
v_call: TRBV10-3
cdr3_aa: AISEGRQNTEAF

j_call: TRBJ2-7
v_call: TRBV3-1
cdr3_aa: ASSQERGIYEQY

j_call: TRBJ2-7
v_call: TRBV7-9
cdr3_aa: ASSAASGLVGEQY

j_call: NA
v_call: TRBV4-1
cdr3_aa: ASSQEGPWDRGETQY

j_call: TRBJ2-4
v_call: TRBV5-1
cdr3_aa: ASSSPGADLAKNIQY

j_call: TRBJ1-1
v_call: TRBV20-1
cdr3_aa: SARAGQGLGTEAF

j_call: TRBJ2-3
v_call: TRBV5-1
cdr3_aa: ASSGLRSADTQY

j_call: TRBJ2-7
v_call: TRBV20-1
cdr3_aa: SASPRLAGSYEQY

j_call: TRBJ1-2
v_call: TRBV2
cdr3_aa: ASRNDQNYGYT

j_call: TRBJ2-1
v_call: TRBV7-2
cdr3_aa: ASSSGGAKYNEQF

j_call: TRBJ2-3
v_call: TRBV4-2
cdr3_aa: AGSPASEDTQY

j_call: TRBJ2-3
v_call: TRBV25-1
cdr3_aa: ASSDSRGTDTQY

j_call: TRBJ2-3
v_call: TRBV5-1
cdr3_aa: ASRGGTTRQTNTQY

j_call: TRBJ1-2
v_call: TRBV6-2/TRBV6-3
cdr3_aa: ASSFPGQGARVGYGYT

j_call: TRBJ1-1
v_call: TRBV6-1
cdr3_aa: ASSEEGGVQAF

j_call: TRBJ2-4
v_call: TRBV5-1
cdr3_aa: ASSLEGRGEAKNIQY